These 12 T cell receptor beta chains share one sample of origin, sequenced in a study of B cell selection in AIRE deficiency (dated by TCRdb to between 2018 and 2021). Receptor libraries were prepared by the immunoSEQ multiplex PCR assay. Entries here come from immuneACCESS through TCRdb and include only in-frame sequences with V and J called. Some clones fail to appear in such tables; in the studies checked, an unresolved V gene covers under half of the shortfall, and the cause of the remainder is unknown. Across this sample there are 20,000 to 30,000 clones, with roughly 96% seen only once. The top ten hold over 0.2% of the sample. CD4+CD127+ cells were sorted as the conventional CD4 T cell population. The sample comprised CD4+CD127+ conventional T cells sorted from PBMCs. Receptor source: a human donor in good health.

This CDR3 is CASSQDPTSGRNEQYF. The CDR3 DNA follows: TGCGCCAGCAGCCAAGATCCGACTAGCGGGAGGAACGAGCAGTACTTC. The chain joins TRBV4-3 to TRBJ2-7, with 13 bases fitting TRBD2. Germline CDR1 LGHNA, CDR2 YSLEER. Trimming removed 0 bases from V and 5 bases from J; junction bases left unmatched: 4. CDR3 length: 16 amino acids.

The J gene is TRBJ2-3, the V gene TRBV30; 11 positions match TRBD2. V lost 4 bases and J lost 3; bases outside the gene matches: 6. The V gene's germline CDR1 is GTSNPN and CDR2 SVGIG (reference sequence). CDR3 length: 15 residues. The CDR3 DNA is TGTGCCTGGATTAAGGCTAGCGGGAGGACAGATACGCAGTATTTT. This translates into CAWIKASGRTDTQYF.

This chain links TRBV5-4 with TRBJ2-7; possibly TRBD2 for D (5 bases). The CDR3 contains 16 residues. Germline V gene lookup returns CDR1 SGHNT and CDR2 YYREEE (reference sequence). Trimming pared 0 bases from V and 5 bases from J, leaving 18 bases between. CDR3 sequence (DNA): TGTGCCAGCAGCTTGGAGGCTCAACTAGTTTCCCACGAGCAGTACTTC. The encoded protein is CASSLEAQLVSHEQYF.

The CDR3 DNA is TGTGCCAGCAGCCTAGAGGGGGATGGCTACACCTTC. Residues: CASSLEGDGYTF. The rearrangement joins TRBV7-3 to TRBJ1-2; tentative D call: TRBD1 (6 bases). The CDR3 spans 12 residues. V gave up 5 bases and J gave up 6 bases, with 10 bases separating them. Germline V gene lookup returns CDR1 SGHTA and CDR2 FQGTGA. The variable domain in full, with the rest retrieved from reference TRBV7-3 and TRBJ1-2, is GAGVSQTPSNKVTEKGKYVELRCDPISGHTALYWYRQSLGQGPEFLIYFQGTGAADDSGLPNDRFFAVRPEGSVSTLKIQRTERGDSAVYLCASSLEGDGYTFGSGTRLTVV.

The J gene is TRBJ2-1, the V gene TRBV9; the match to TRBD2 covers 9 bases. V gave up 3 bases and J gave up 4 bases; unmatched junction bases: 8. The germline CDR1 and CDR2 sequences are SGDLS and YYNGEE. The CDR3 runs 16 residues. CDR3 bases: TGTGCCAGCAGCGCCGGGGGGCTAGCGGGATACAATGAGCAGTTCTTC. It specifies CASSAGGLAGYNEQFF.

This chain uses TRBV7-2 with TRBJ2-1; 11 nucleotides align to TRBD2. With V trimmed by 3 bases and J by 0 bases, 7 bases remained unmatched. The CDR3 contains 18 residues. In germline, CDR1 is SGHTA, CDR2 FQGNSA. CDR3 in DNA: TGTGCCAGCAGCTTTTGGACTAGCGGGTCTTACTCCTACAATGAGCAGTTCTTC. Translating it yields CASSFWTSGSYSYNEQFF.

Points on this clone: This CDR3 is also generated by other DNA sequences in the sample. V is TRBV9 and J is TRBJ1-1; D is uncertain. CDR3 length equals 14 residues. Germline V gives CDR1 SGDLS, CDR2 YYNGEE. Trimming took 2 bases from V and 2 from J, leaving 10 bases between them. CDR3 nucleotides: TGTGCCAGCAGCGTGGGCCCCGGTAACACTGAAGCTTTCTTT. It yields the protein CASSVGPGNTEAFF.

The chain employs TRBV18 and TRBJ1-3; 7 bases are shared with TRBD1. V shed 3 bases, J shed 6 bases, and the junction held 11 bases outside the gene matches. The CDR3 loop spans 16 amino acids. Germline CDR1 and CDR2: KGHSH and LQKENI. The CDR3 reads CASSPTGPTLENTIYF. The CDR3 bases are TGTGCCAGCTCACCGACAGGGCCTACTCTGGAAAACACCATATATTTT. Looking up the rest from reference TRBV18 and TRBJ1-3 gives the full variable domain: NAGVMQNPRHLVRRRGQEARLRCSPMKGHSHVYWYRQLPEEGLKFMVYLQKENIIDESGMPKERFSAEFPKEGPSILRIQQVVRGDSAAYFCASSPTGPTLENTIYFGEGSWLTVV.

The gene calls are TRBV6-5 and TRBJ2-1; D not certain. Germline V gene data show CDR1 as MNHEY and CDR2 as SVGAGI. V lost 0 bases and J lost 8, with 8 bases in between. The CDR3 spans 13 residues. CDR3 sequence reads: CASSYSMSDEQFF. CDR3 nucleotide sequence: TGTGCCAGCAGTTACTCGATGAGTGATGAGCAGTTCTTC.

The rearrangement uses TRBV9 and TRBJ2-5; TRBD1 aligns across 7 bases. The germline CDR1 and CDR2 sequences are SGDLS and YYNGEE. Losses at the gene ends were 3 bases for V and 3 bases for J; bases not matched to a gene: 2. The CDR3 has 13 amino acids. The CDR3 bases are TGTGCCAGCAGCGCAGGGACAGAAGAGACCCAGTACTTC. Its translation: CASSAGTEETQYF.

This sequence joins TRBV14 and TRBJ2-7, with D perhaps TRBD2 (6 bases). In germline, CDR1 is SGHDN, CDR2 FVKESK. Trimming took off 4 bases at V and 5 bases at J, with 6 bases between the two ends. CDR3 size: 11 residues. The CDR3 spells CASSRGDEQYF. CDR3 nucleotides: TGTGCCAGCAGCCGCGGGGACGAGCAGTACTTC.

The chain carries TRBV4-2 and TRBJ2-3; 13 nucleotides align to TRBD2. Germline assignment: CDR1 LGHNA and CDR2 YNFKEQ. V was pared by 4 bases and J by 3 bases, with 19 bases of the junction left unmatched. The CDR3 sequence is 21 residues long. The CDR3 is CASSPRRVSTSGRRGTDTQYF. The CDR3, as DNA: TGTGCCAGCAGCCCCAGAAGGGTATCGACTAGCGGGAGGCGTGGGACAGATACGCAGTATTTT.